Described below is a single T cell receptor beta chain sequence and its context. These data come from a study of radiation and T cells in renal cell carcinoma. Sequencing was performed with immunoSEQ multiplex PCR; in TCRdb, only in-frame clones are kept and a portion is missing. The top ten clones hold over 5.5% of a sample with about 78,000 clones, roughly nine tenths of them seen once. Time point given: blood 4 weeks post-SBRT, at nephrectomy. The treatment: 15 Gy SBRT to primary tumor, nephrectomy 4 weeks later. Serial blood draws occurred at baseline and 2 and 4 weeks post-SBRT. Germline V gene data show CDR1 as SGHRS and CDR2 as YFSETQ. The CDR3 covers 13 residues. Trimming removed 0 bases at V and 6 bases at J, with 10 bases between.

The source is a woman aged 70-85 years with renal cell carcinoma. The rearrangement uses TRBV5-1 and TRBJ2-7; either TRBD1 or TRBD2 may fit D (5 bases each). The specimen comprised blood, sampled from a patient whose treatment included radiotherapy and nephrectomy. The CDR3 DNA is TGCGCCAGCAGCTTGGGGGACCGAACCGAGCAGTACTTC. It translates to CASSLGDRTEQYF.